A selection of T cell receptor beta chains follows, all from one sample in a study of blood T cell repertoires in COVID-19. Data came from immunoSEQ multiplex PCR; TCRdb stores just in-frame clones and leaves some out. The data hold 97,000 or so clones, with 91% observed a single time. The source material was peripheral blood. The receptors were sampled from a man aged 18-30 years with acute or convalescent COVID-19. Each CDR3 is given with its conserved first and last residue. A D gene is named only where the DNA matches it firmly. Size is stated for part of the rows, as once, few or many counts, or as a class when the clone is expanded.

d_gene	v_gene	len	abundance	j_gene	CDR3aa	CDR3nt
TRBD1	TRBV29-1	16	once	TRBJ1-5	CSVILPTGVGNQPQHF	TGCAGCGTCATATTACCAACAGGGGTAGGTAATCAGCCCCAGCATTTT
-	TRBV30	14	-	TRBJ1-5	CAWSVAGRVQPQHF	TGTGCCTGGAGTGTAGCGGGGCGAGTCCAGCCCCAGCATTTT
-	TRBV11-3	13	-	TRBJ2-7	CASSLDGAYEQYF	TGTGCCAGCAGCCTGGACGGGGCCTACGAGCAGTACTTC
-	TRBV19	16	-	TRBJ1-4	CASSIGDTEYNEKLFF	TGTGCCAGTAGTATTGGGGACACAGAATATAATGAAAAACTGTTTTTT
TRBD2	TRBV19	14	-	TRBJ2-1	CASKVAGEYNEQFF	TGTGCCAGTAAAGTAGCGGGCGAATACAATGAGCAGTTCTTC
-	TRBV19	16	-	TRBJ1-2	CASSIGRGVTRRGYTF	TGTGCCAGTAGTATAGGGCGGGGAGTAACTCGACGCGGCTACACCTTC
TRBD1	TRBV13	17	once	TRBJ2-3	CASSTRAGTGGADTQYF	TGTGCCAGCAGCACCCGGGCCGGGACAGGGGGCGCGGATACGCAGTATTTT
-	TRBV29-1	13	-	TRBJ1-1	CSVADSVNTEAFF	TGCAGCGTAGCTGACAGCGTGAACACTGAAGCTTTCTTT
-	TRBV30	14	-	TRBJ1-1	CAWSVLREDTEAFF	TGTGCCTGGAGTGTACTCCGGGAGGACACTGAAGCTTTCTTT
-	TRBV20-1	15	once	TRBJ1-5	CSASGQTKIVQPQHF	TGCAGTGCTAGTGGGCAGACAAAGATTGTTCAGCCCCAGCATTTT
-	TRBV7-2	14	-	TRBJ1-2	CASSLESLGGGYTF	TGTGCCAGCAGCTTAGAAAGCCTCGGAGGAGGCTACACCTTC
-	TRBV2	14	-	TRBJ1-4	CASSERTVNEKLFF	TGTGCCAGCAGTGAGCGAACGGTGAATGAAAAACTGTTTTTT
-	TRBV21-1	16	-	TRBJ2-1	CASSKDGVPSYNEQFF	TGTGCCAGCAGCAAAGACGGAGTACCCTCCTACAATGAGCAGTTCTTC
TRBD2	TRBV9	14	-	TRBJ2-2	CASRPSGNTGELFF	TGTGCCAGCAGACCTAGCGGGAACACCGGGGAGCTGTTTTTT
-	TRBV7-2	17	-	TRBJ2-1	CASSQQGGTPSYNEQFF	TGTGCCAGCAGCCAACAGGGGGGGACACCCTCATACAATGAGCAGTTCTTC
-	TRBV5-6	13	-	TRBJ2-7	CASSLFQGYEQYF	TGTGCCAGCAGCTTGTTTCAGGGCTACGAGCAGTACTTC
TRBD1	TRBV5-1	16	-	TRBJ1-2	CASSLEGTGTNYGYTF	TGCGCCAGCAGCCTCGAAGGGACAGGAACTAACTATGGCTACACCTTC
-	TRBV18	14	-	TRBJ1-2	CASSIRERTEGYTF	TGTGCCAGCTCCATTAGGGAGCGCACGGAGGGCTACACCTTC
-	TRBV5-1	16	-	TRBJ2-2	CASSLVVPGNTGELFF	TGCGCCAGCAGCTTGGTAGTCCCCGGTAACACCGGGGAGCTGTTTTTT
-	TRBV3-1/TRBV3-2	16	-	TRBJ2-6	CASSQDGVSGANVLTF	TGTGCCAGCAGCCAAGACGGGGTATCTGGGGCCAACGTCCTGACTTTC
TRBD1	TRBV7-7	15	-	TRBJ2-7	CASSLAADRAYEQYF	TGTGCCAGCAGCTTAGCAGCGGACAGGGCATACGAGCAGTACTTC
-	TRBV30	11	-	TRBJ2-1	CAWSERDEQFF	TGTGCCTGGAGTGAGAGGGATGAGCAGTTCTTC
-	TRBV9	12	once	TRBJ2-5	CASSPLSGTQYF	TGTGCCAGCAGCCCGCTGTCGGGGACCCAGTACTTC
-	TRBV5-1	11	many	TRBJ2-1	CASSLDGSRIF	TGCGCCAGCAGCTTGGACGGGAGCAGGATCTTC
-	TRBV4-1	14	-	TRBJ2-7	CASSQPSFPYEQYF	TGCGCCAGCAGCCAACCCTCCTTCCCCTACGAGCAGTACTTC
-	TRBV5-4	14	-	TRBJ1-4	CASSLGQYNEKLFF	TGTGCCAGCAGCTTGGGGCAGTATAATGAAAAACTGTTTTTT
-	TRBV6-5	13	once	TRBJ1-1	CASAGAGNTEAFF	TGTGCCAGTGCGGGTGCGGGGAACACTGAAGCTTTCTTT
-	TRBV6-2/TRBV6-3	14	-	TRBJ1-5	CASSYSLRNQPQHF	TGTGCCAGCAGTTACTCGCTTCGGAATCAGCCCCAGCATTTT
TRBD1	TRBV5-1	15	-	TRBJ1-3	CASSPGTGDGNTIYF	TGCGCCAGCAGCCCCGGGACAGGGGATGGAAACACCATATATTTT
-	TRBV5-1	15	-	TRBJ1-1	CASSSDRRLNTEAFF	TGCGCCAGCAGCTCGGACAGACGACTGAACACTGAAGCTTTCTTT
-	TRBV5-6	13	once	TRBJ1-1	CASSLTENTEAFF	TGTGCCAGCAGCTTGACAGAGAACACTGAAGCTTTCTTT
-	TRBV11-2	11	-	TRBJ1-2	CASSQGYGYTF	TGTGCCAGCAGCCAGGGCTATGGCTACACCTTC
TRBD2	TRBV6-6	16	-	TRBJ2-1	CASSRRGGGGADEQFF	TGTGCCAGCAGTCGACGAGGGGGCGGGGGGGCCGATGAGCAGTTCTTC
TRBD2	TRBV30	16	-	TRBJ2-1	CAWSRREGLSYNEQFF	TGTGCCTGGAGTCGGCGGGAGGGACTATCCTACAATGAGCAGTTCTTC
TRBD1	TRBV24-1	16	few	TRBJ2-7	CATSAGGGHYSYEQYF	TGTGCCACCAGTGCAGGGGGCGGTCATTACTCCTACGAGCAGTACTTC
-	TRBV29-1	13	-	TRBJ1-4	CSVGRRLDEKLFF	TGCAGCGTTGGACGGCGGCTGGATGAAAAACTGTTTTTT
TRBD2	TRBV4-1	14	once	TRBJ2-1	CASSLGGGDNEQFF	TGCGCCAGCAGCCTCGGCGGGGGAGACAATGAGCAGTTCTTC
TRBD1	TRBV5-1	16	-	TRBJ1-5	CASSLGTGTSNQPQHF	TGCGCCAGCAGCTTGGGGACAGGCACAAGCAATCAGCCCCAGCATTTT
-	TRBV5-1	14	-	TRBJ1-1	CASSLAGANTEAFF	TGCGCCAGCAGCTTGGCAGGCGCGAACACTGAAGCTTTCTTT
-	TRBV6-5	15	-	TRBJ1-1	CASSRVLSFNTEAFF	TGTGCCAGCAGTCGCGTATTGTCGTTTAACACTGAAGCTTTCTTT
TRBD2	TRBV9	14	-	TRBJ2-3	CASSPGGATDTQYF	TGTGCCAGCAGCCCCGGGGGGGCAACAGATACGCAGTATTTT
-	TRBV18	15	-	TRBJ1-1	CASSPQGQGSTEAFF	TGTGCCAGCTCGCCTCAGGGGCAGGGATCCACTGAAGCTTTCTTT
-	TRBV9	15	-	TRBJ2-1	CASSGRDFAHNEQFF	TGTGCCAGCAGCGGCCGGGACTTTGCTCATAATGAGCAGTTCTTC
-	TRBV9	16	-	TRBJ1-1	CASSVAHSGVQAEAFF	TGTGCCAGCAGCGTAGCCCACTCGGGAGTTCAGGCTGAAGCTTTCTTT
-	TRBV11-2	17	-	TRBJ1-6	CASRRRGSGSYNSPLHF	TGTGCCAGCAGGCGACGGGGTAGCGGCTCCTATAATTCACCCCTCCACTTT
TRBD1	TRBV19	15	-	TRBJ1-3	CASSILQGAGNTIYF	TGTGCCAGTAGTATTCTACAGGGGGCTGGAAACACCATATATTTT
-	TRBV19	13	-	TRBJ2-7	CASSISTAYEQYF	TGTGCCAGTAGTATTTCGACAGCCTACGAGCAGTACTTC
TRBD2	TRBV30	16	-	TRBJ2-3	CAWSGTSGVVADTQYF	TGTGCCTGGAGCGGGACTAGCGGGGTCGTTGCAGATACGCAGTATTTT
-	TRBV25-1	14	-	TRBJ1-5	CASSAGQRNQPQHF	TGTGCCAGCAGTGCTGGACAGAGGAATCAGCCCCAGCATTTT
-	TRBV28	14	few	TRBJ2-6	CASSSPGGANVLTF	TGTGCCAGCAGTTCCCCGGGTGGGGCCAACGTCCTGACTTTC
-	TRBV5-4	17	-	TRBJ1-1	CASSRGIAEAMNTEAFF	TGTGCCAGCAGCCGAGGGATAGCCGAGGCCATGAACACTGAAGCTTTCTTT
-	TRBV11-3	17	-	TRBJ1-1	CASSFPGTKEGYTEAFF	TGTGCCAGCAGCTTCCCCGGGACAAAGGAAGGCTACACTGAAGCTTTCTTT
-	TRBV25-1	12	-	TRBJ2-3	CASTPSGDTQYF	TGTGCCAGCACTCCCTCAGGGGATACGCAGTATTTT
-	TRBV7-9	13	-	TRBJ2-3	CASSSTSTDTQYF	TGTGCCAGCAGCTCCACTAGCACAGATACGCAGTATTTT
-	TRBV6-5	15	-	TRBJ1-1	CASSYGSGWHTEAFF	TGTGCCAGCAGTTATGGGTCAGGGTGGCACACTGAAGCTTTCTTT
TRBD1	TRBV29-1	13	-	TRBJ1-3	CSAKTGGRNTIYF	TGCAGCGCGAAAACAGGGGGAAGAAACACCATATATTTT
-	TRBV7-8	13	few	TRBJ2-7	CASSSDGGYEQYF	TGTGCCAGCAGCTCCGACGGGGGCTACGAGCAGTACTTC